This paragraph reports one T cell receptor beta chain. This specimen belongs to a study of blood T cell repertoires in COVID-19. Study at large: Sample material is recorded as cDNA or gDNA derived from T cells, B-cell-depleted T cells, or PBMCs.

Looked up from germline, CDR1 is KGHSH and CDR2 is LQKENI. This CDR3 contains 13 residues. V was pared by 6 bases and J by 0 bases, with 9 bases between. TCRdb's table, derived via immunoSEQ multiplex PCR, lists solely in-frame clones and lacks some. This sample has roughly 190,000 clones, with 76% found just once. Those enrolled, adults aged roughly 18 to 95 years, came from 25 or so US areas. The sequence was collected from a woman aged 45-65 years with acute COVID-19. The gene calls are TRBV18 and TRBJ2-7, with a possible D match to TRBD1 (7 bases). The sequencing sample was made of PBMCs or T cells enriched from blood (not recorded which). The DNA of the CDR3 is TGTGCCAGCTCCCAGGGGGGCTCCTACGAGCAGTACGTC. Protein product: CASSQGGSYEQYV.